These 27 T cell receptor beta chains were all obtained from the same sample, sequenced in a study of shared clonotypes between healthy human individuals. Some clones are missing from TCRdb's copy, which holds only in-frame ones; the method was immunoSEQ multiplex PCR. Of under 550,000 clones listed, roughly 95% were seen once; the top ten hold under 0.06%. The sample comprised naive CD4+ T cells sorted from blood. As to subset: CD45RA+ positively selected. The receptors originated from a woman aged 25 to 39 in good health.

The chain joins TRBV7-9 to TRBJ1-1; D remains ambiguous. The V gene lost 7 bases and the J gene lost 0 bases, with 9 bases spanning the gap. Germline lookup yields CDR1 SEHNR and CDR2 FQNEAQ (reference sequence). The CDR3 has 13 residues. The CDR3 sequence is CASIEGMNTEAFF. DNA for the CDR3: TGTGCCAGCATTGAGGGAATGAACACTGAAGCTTTCTTT.

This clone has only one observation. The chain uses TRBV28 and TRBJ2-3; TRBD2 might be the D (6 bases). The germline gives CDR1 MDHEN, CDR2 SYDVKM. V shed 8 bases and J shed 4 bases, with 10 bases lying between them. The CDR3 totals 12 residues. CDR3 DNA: TGTGCCAGCGGGCGGGGTTCAGATACGCAGTATTTT. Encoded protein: CASGRGSDTQYF.

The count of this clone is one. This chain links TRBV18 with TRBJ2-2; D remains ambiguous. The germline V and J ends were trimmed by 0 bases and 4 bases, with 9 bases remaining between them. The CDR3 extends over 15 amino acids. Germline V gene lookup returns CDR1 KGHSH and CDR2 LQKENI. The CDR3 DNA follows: TGTGCCAGCTCACCACCGCTATCCCTCACCGGGGAGCTGTTTTTT. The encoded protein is CASSPPLSLTGELFF. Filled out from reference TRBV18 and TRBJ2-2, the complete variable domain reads NAGVMQNPRHLVRRRGQEARLRCSPMKGHSHVYWYRQLPEEGLKFMVYLQKENIIDESGMPKERFSAEFPKEGPSILRIQQVVRGDSAAYFCASSPPLSLTGELFFGEGSRLTVL.

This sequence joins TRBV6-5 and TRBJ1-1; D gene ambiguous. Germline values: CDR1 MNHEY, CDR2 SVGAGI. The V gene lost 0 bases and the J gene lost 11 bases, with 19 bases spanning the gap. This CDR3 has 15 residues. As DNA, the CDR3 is TGTGCCAGCAGTTACTCGATCGGTGGTGGCGCGGGGGCTTTCTTT. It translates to CASSYSIGGGAGAFF.

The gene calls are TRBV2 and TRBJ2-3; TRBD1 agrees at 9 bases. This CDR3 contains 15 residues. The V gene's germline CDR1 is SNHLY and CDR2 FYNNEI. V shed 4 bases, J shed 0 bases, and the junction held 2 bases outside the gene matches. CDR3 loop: CASSGDRESTDTQYF. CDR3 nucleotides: TGTGCCAGCAGTGGGGACAGGGAAAGCACAGATACGCAGTATTTT.

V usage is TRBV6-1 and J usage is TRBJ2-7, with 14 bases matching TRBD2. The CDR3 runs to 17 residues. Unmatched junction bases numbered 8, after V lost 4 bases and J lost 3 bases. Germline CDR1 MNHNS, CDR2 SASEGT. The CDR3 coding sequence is TGTGCCAGCAGTGCCGACGGCGGGACTAGCGGGAGCTACGAGCAGTACTTC. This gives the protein CASSADGGTSGSYEQYF.

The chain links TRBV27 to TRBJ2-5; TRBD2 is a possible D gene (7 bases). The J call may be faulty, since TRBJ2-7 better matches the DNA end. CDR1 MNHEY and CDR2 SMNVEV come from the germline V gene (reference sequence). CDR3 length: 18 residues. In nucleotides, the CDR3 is TGTGCCAGCAGCTCGTGGGCGGTCAGCGGGACAAGACCCTACGAGCAGTACTTC. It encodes CASSSWAVSGTRPYEQYF.

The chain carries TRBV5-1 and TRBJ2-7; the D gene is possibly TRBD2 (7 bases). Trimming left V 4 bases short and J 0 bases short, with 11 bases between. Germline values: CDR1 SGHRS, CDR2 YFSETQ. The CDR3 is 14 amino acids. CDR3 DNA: TGCGCCAGCAGCAGGGGGGGAGACTCCTACGAGCAGTACTTC. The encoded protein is CASSRGGDSYEQYF.

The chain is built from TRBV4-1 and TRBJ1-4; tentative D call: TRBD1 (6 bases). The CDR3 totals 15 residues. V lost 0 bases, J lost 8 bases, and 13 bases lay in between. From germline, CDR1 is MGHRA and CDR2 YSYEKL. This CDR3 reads CASSQDRGTLEKLFF. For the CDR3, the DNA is TGCGCCAGCAGCCAAGATAGGGGGACATTAGAAAAACTGTTTTTT.

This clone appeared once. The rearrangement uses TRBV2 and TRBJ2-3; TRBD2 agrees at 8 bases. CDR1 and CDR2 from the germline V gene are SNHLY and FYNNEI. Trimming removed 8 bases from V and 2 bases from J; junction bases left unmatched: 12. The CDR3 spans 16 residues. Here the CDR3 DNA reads TGTGCCAGCCGCATTCCCAGCGGGGGATACACAGATACGCAGTATTTT. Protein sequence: CASRIPSGGYTDTQYF.

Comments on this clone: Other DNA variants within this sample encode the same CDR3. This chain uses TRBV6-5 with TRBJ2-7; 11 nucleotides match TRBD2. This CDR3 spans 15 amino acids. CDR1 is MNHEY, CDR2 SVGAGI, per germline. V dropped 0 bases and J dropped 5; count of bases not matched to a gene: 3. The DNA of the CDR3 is TGTGCCAGCAGTTACTCGCTAGCGGGAGGCCACGAGCAGTACTTC. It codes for CASSYSLAGGHEQYF.

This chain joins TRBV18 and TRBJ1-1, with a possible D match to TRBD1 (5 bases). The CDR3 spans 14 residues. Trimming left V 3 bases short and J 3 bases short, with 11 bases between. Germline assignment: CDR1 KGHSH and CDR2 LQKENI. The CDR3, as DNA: TGTGCCAGCTCACCCCCGGGGCGAGACACTGAAGCTTTCTTT. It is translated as CASSPPGRDTEAFF.

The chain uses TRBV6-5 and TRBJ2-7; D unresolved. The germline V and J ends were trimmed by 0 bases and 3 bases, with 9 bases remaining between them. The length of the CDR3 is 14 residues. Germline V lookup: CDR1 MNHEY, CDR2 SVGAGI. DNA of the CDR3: TGTGCCAGCAGTTACTCCACGGACGGCTACGAGCAGTACTTC. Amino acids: CASSYSTDGYEQYF.

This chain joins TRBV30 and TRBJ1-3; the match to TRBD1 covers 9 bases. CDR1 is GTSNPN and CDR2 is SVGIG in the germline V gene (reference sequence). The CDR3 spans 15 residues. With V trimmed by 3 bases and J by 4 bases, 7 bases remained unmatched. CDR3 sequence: CAWRGTGGPGNTIYF. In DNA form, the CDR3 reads TGTGCCTGGAGGGGCACAGGGGGCCCCGGAAACACCATATATTTT.

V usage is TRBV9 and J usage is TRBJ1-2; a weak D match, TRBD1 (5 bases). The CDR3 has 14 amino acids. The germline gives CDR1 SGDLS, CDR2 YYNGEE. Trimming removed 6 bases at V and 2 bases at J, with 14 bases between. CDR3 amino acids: CASTGGGANYGYTF. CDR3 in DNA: TGTGCCAGCACCGGCGGCGGGGCAAACTATGGCTACACCTTC.

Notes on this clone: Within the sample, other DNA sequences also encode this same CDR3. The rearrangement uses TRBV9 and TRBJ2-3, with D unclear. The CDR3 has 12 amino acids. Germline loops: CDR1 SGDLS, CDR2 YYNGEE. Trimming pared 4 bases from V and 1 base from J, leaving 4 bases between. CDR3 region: CASSTRTDTQYF. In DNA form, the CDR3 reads TGTGCCAGCAGCACCCGCACAGATACGCAGTATTTT.

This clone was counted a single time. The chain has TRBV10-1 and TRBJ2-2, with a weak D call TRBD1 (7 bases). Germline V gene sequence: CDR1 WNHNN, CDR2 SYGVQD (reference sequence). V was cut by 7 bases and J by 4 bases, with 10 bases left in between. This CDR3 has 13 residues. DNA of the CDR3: TGCGCCAGCAACCAGGGGGGCACCGGGGAGCTGTTTTTT. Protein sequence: CASNQGGTGELFF.

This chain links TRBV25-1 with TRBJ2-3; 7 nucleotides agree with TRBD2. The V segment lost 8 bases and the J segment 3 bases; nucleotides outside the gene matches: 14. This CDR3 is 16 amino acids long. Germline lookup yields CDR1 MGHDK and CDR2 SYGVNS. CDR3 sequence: CASSKWLAETTDTQYF. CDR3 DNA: TGTGCCAGCTCGAAGTGGCTAGCGGAAACAACAGATACGCAGTATTTT. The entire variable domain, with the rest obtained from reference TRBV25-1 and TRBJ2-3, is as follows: EADIYQTPRYLVIGTGKKITLECSQTMGHDKMYWYQQDPGMELHLIHYSYGVNSTEKGDLSSESTVSRIRTEHFPLTLESARPSHTSQYLCASSKWLAETTDTQYFGPGTRLTVL.

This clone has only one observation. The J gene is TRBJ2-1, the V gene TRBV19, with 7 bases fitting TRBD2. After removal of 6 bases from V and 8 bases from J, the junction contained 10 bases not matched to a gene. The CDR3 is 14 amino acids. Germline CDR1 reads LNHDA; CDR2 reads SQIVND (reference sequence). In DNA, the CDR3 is TGTGCCAGTAGGCTCCTGGCGGGAGTGGATGAGCAGTTCTTC. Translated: CASRLLAGVDEQFF.

DNA for the CDR3: TGTGCCAGCAGCTTGGCCCCCAGACAAGATTACGAGCAGTACTTC. Its translation: CASSLAPRQDYEQYF. The chain recombines TRBV5-5 with TRBJ2-7; no reliable D call. The germline V gene encodes CDR1 SGHKS and CDR2 YYEKEE (reference sequence). The V end lost 0 bases, the J end lost 4 bases, and 14 bases lay between the germline ends. This CDR3 spans 15 amino acids.

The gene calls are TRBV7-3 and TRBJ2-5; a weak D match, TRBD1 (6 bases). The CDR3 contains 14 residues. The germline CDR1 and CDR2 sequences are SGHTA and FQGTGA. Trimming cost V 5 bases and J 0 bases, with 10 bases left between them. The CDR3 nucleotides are TGTGCCAGCAGCAACACAGGGTACCAAGAGACCCAGTACTTC. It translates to CASSNTGYQETQYF.

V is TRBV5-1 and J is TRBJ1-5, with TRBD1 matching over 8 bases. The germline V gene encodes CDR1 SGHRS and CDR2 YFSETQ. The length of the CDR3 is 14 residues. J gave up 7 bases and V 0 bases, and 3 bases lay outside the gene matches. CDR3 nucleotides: TGCGCCAGCAGCTTGGTCGCAGGGGGCCAGCCCCAGCATTTT. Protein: CASSLVAGGQPQHF.

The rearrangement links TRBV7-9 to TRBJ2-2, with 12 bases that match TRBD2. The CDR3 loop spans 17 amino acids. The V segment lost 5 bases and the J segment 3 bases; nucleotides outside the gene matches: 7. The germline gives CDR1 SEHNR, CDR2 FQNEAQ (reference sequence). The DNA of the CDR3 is TGTGCCAGCAGCCCACACAGACTAGCGGGAGACACCGGGGAGCTGTTTTTT. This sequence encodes CASSPHRLAGDTGELFF.

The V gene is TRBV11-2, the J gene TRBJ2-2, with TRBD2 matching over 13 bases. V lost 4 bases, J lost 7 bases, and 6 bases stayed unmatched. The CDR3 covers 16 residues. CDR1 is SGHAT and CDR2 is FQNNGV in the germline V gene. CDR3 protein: CASSSGLAGADGELFF. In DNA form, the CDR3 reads TGTGCCAGCAGCTCTGGACTAGCGGGAGCGGACGGGGAGCTGTTTTTT.

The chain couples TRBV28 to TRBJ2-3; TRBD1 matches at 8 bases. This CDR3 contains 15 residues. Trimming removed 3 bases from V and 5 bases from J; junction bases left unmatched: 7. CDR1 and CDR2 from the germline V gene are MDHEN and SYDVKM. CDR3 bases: TGTGCCAGCAGTTTTCGGCAGGGGGCGGGAGATACGCAGTATTTT. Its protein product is CASSFRQGAGDTQYF.

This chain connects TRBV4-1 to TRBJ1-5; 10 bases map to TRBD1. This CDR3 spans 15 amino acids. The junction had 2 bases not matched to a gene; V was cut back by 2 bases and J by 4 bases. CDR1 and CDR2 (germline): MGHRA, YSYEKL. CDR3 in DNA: TGCGCCAGCAGCCAAAGACAGGGGGCGAATCAGCCCCAGCATTTT. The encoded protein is CASSQRQGANQPQHF.

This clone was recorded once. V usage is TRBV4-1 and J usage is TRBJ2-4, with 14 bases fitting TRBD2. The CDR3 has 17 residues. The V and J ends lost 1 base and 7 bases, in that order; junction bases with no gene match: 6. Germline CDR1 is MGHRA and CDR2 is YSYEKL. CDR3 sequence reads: CASSQVGTSGSGNIQYF. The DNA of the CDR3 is TGCGCCAGCAGCCAAGTGGGGACTAGCGGGAGCGGGAACATTCAGTACTTC.